This TCR beta chain stems from a study of blood T cell repertoires in COVID-19. Sequenced by immunoSEQ multiplex PCR; TCRdb stores in-frame clones only, minus some. The data show fewer than 650,000 clones, roughly 91% seen once. This CDR3 contains 14 residues. Trimming took 4 bases from V and 1 from J, leaving 10 bases between them. CDR1 is ENHRY, CDR2 SYGVKD, per germline. The specimen was peripheral blood. The chain uses TRBV10-3 and TRBJ2-5; a possible D gene is TRBD1 (6 bases). The receptor's source is a woman between 45 and 65 years old with COVID-19, enrolled during active disease. The CDR3 sequence: CAISGGGSQETQYF. The CDR3 region has the DNA TGTGCCATCAGTGGAGGGGGATCCCAAGAGACCCAGTACTTC.